This TCR beta chain was retrieved from a study of cytomegalovirus exposure and HLA in healthy donors. Germline CDR1 MNHEY, CDR2 SVGAGI. The CDR3 covers 13 residues. V was trimmed by 6 bases and J by 4 bases, leaving 12 bases between them. In its sample, this clone was seen once. What it recognizes is unknown. The donors were in the 120-subject validation cohort; that cohort was separate from the roughly 620-subject first cohort. Study-wide results and limits: The study designated 164 TCR beta chains cytomegalovirus-associated. The finding came from a later analysis; first-cohort TCR clusters tended to co-occur in the roughly 120 validation repertoires.

Some clones are missing from TCRdb's copy, which holds only in-frame ones; the method was immunoSEQ multiplex PCR. This repertoire shows 100,000 to 130,000 clones, around 82% found once; its top ten account for 3% to 3.5%. What was sequenced was PBMCs. The chain is built from TRBV6-5 and TRBJ1-2; no definite D call. The clonotype was recovered from a young woman in good health and CMV-seronegative. CDR3 loop: CASSLPEAYGYTF. The CDR3, as DNA: TGTGCCAGCAGCCTTCCGGAGGCCTATGGCTACACCTTC.